This paragraph reports one T cell receptor beta chain. Its antigen is as yet unknown. The V gene's germline CDR1 is SGHVS and CDR2 FQNEAQ. The CDR3 contains 15 residues. The V segment lost 6 bases and the J segment 5 bases; nucleotides outside the gene matches: 10. These data belong to a study of OX40 agonist ivuxolimab in advanced cancers. Study overall: Ivuxolimab was delivered to patients intravenously every 2 weeks at doses spanning 0.01 to 10 mg/kg.

The method was immunoSEQ multiplex PCR; TCRdb's version includes in-frame clones alone and lacks a portion of them. This table has over 30,000 clones, approximately 82% appearing once. Findings of the study overall: CD8+ T cells were the subset that, on average, had more expanded clones than CD4+.

The TCR originated in an adult with an advanced solid tumor such as melanoma, head and neck, liver or kidney cancer. The chain employs TRBV7-8 and TRBJ2-5; TRBD2 agrees at 9 bases. The sequencing here drew on CD4+ or CD8+ T cells sorted from blood, taken in a trial of the OX40 agonist ivuxolimab. The CDR3 DNA reads as TGTGCCAGCAGTCACCTCATGGCGGGGGGGGAGACCCAGTACTTC. Amino acid sequence: CASSHLMAGGETQYF. The full variable domain, in which reference TRBV7-8 and TRBJ2-5 provide the parts outside the CDR3, is GAGVSQSPRYKVAKRGQDVALRCDPISGHVSLFWYQQALGQGPEFLTYFQNEAQLDKSGLPSDRFFAERPEGSVSTLKIQRTQQEDSAVYLCASSHLMAGGETQYFGPGTRLLVL.